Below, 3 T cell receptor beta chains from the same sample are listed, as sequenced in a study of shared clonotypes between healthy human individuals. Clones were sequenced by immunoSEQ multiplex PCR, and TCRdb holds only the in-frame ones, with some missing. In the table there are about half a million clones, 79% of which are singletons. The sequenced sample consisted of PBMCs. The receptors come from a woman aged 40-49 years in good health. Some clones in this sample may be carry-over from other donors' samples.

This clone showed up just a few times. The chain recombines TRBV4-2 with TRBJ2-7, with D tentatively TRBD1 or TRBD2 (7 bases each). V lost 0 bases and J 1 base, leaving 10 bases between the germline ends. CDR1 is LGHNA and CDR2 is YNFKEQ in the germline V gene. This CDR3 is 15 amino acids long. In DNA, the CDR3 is TGTGCCAGCAGCCAAGACAGGGGGGGGTCCTACGAGCAGTACTTC. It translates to CASSQDRGGSYEQYF.

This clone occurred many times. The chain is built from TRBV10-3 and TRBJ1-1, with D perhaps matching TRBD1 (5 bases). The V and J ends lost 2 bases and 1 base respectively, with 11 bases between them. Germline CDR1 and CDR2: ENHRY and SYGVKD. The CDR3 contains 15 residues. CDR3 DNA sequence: TGTGCCATCAGTGAGGGAAGGGGTGGGAACACTGAAGCTTTCTTT. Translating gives CAISEGRGGNTEAFF.

Here the CDR3 DNA reads TGTGCCAGCAGTTTAGAGGGGCTGAATCAGCCCCAGCATTTT. This translates into CASSLEGLNQPQHF. V usage is TRBV28 and J usage is TRBJ1-5; TRBD1 might be the D (5 bases). The CDR3 runs to 14 residues. Trimming shortened V by 2 bases and J by 4 bases, and 9 bases separated the two germline ends. Per the germline V gene, CDR1 is MDHEN and CDR2 is SYDVKM.